This TCR beta chain was retrieved from a study of shared clonotypes between healthy human individuals. Background on the study: Samples came from two female and a few male donors aged 18 to 49.

The table came from immunoSEQ multiplex PCR; TCRdb's copy has only in-frame clones and leaves some out. The sample yields about 2 million clones, roughly 96% seen once. Trimming at V came to 5 bases and at J to 2 bases, leaving 6 bases not matched to a gene. The CDR3 has 14 amino acids. CDR1 is SGHVS and CDR2 is FQNEAQ in the germline V gene. The study's findings and limits: Sorted-subset sequencing, rarefaction showed, was incomplete despite large depth. In this cohort, only blood was sampled, and tissue repertoires likely differ.

In the case of this clone: The antigen remains undetermined.

The chain has TRBV7-8 and TRBJ2-7, with 7 bases matching TRBD1. The sequence derives from a man in his late teens or twenties in good health. Source material: naive CD4+ T cells sorted from blood. Noted subset: CD45RA+ positively selected. The CDR3 DNA reads TGTGCCAGCAGCCCTAGGGACAGAACCTACGAGCAGTACTTC. Translation gives CASSPRDRTYEQYF.